What follows is one T cell receptor (beta chain) and its context. Its antigen remains unidentified. The record originates from a study of CD4+ T cells in melanoma. Whole-study results and caveats: In melanoma, neoantigen-specific CD4+ T cells reportedly differed in differentiation state.

The repertoire was sequenced with immunoSEQ multiplex PCR; TCRdb's copy has only in-frame clones and lacks some. The data hold some 6,600 clones, with 69% observed a single time. Germline CDR1 is GTSNPN and CDR2 is SVGIG (reference sequence). The V segment lost 7 bases and the J segment 1 base; nucleotides outside the gene matches: 0. The CDR3 has 11 amino acids. This TCR was sampled from a human donor with melanoma. The sample comprised cells from a culture (not recorded whether cultured in vitro). V is TRBV30 and J is TRBJ2-5, with 7 bases identical to TRBD1. CDR3 in DNA: TGTGCCTACAGGGGCCAAGAGACCCAGTACTTC. Translated: CAYRGQETQYF.